The clone carrying this T cell receptor beta chain appeared a few times. This entry comes from a study of T cell repertoires in cytomegalovirus infection. TCRdb reprocessed the reads with MiXCR, giving one entry per CDR3 protein. The table shows more than 350,000 distinct CDR3 sequences, with roughly 30% occurring only once. V was clipped by 8 bases and J by 4 bases, with 14 bases between them. The CDR3 sequence is 14 residues long. Germline V gives CDR1 MNHGY, CDR2 SAAAGT. Sequenced material: PBMCs. The sequence derives from a human donor in good health (CMV status not recorded). Some clones in this sample may be carry-over from other donors' samples. V is TRBV6-8 and J is TRBJ2-2; no clear D gene. CDR3 region: CASRVEVGTGELFF. Written as DNA, the CDR3 is TGTGCCAGCCGAGTGGAAGTCGGCACCGGGGAGCTGTTTTTT.